The 16 T cell receptor beta chains listed next were all sequenced from one sample in a study of radiotherapy plus CTLA-4 blockade in lung cancer. The assay was immunoSEQ multiplex PCR, and TCRdb's table has in-frame clones only and misses some. The sample holds about 95,000 clones, about four fifths seen once. The sample consisted of peripheral blood, taken from a patient treated with radiotherapy plus ipilimumab. These receptor sequences come from a human donor with non-small cell lung cancer who had stable disease on radiotherapy plus ipilimumab.

The V call is TRBV28, the J call TRBJ1-6; 9 nucleotides agree with TRBD1. CDR3 length equals 14 residues. Per the germline V gene, CDR1 is MDHEN and CDR2 is SYDVKM. The V and J ends lost 3 bases and 7 bases, in that order; junction bases with no gene match: 1. CDR3: CASSLGTGNSPLHF. Written as DNA, the CDR3 is TGTGCCAGCAGTTTGGGGACAGGGAATTCACCCCTCCACTTT. The full variable domain, rest sourced from reference TRBV28 and TRBJ1-6, is DVKVTQSSRYLVKRTGEKVFLECVQDMDHENMFWYRQDPGLGLRLIYFSYDVKMKEKGDIPEGYSVSREKKERFSLILESASTNQTSMYLCASSLGTGNSPLHFGNGTRLTVT.

CDR3 protein: CASSFEAASYNEQFF. CDR3 in DNA: TGCGCCAGCAGCTTCGAAGCGGCCTCCTACAATGAGCAGTTCTTC. The chain is built from TRBV5-1 and TRBJ2-1, with D tentatively TRBD2 (5 bases). The CDR3 length is 15 residues. Germline-derived CDR1 and CDR2 are SGHRS and YFSETQ. Deletions cut 2 bases from V and 0 bases from J, with 9 bases between.

The rearrangement joins TRBV5-6 to TRBJ1-3; the D is unclear. V lost 4 bases and J lost 4, with 21 bases in between. The CDR3 is 17 amino acids. Germline V gene lookup returns CDR1 SGHDT and CDR2 YYEEEE. The CDR3 DNA sequence: TGTGCCAGCAGCGGGTACTCGGGGAAATTGTCCGGAAACACCATATATTTT. This sequence encodes CASSGYSGKLSGNTIYF.

This clone has only one observation. V usage is TRBV2 and J usage is TRBJ2-1, with TRBD1 matching 9 bases. J was trimmed by 7 bases and V by 4 bases; bases with no gene match: 11. Looked up from germline, CDR1 is SNHLY and CDR2 is FYNNEI. This CDR3 spans 16 amino acids. CDR3 residues: CASSGWFGTGRNEQFF. The DNA of the CDR3 is TGTGCCAGCAGTGGGTGGTTCGGGACAGGGAGGAATGAGCAGTTCTTC.

V usage is TRBV19 and J usage is TRBJ1-2; possible D gene TRBD1, 6 bases. Germline CDR1 and CDR2: LNHDA and SQIVND (reference sequence). CDR3 size: 14 residues. The ends were cut back, 2 bases at V and 8 bases at J, with 15 bases in the middle. The CDR3 loop reads CASSITQGSGGYTF. In nucleotides, the CDR3 is TGTGCCAGTAGTATAACCCAGGGGTCGGGAGGCTACACCTTC.

This clone appeared a single time. The rearrangement joins TRBV28 to TRBJ2-1, with D possibly matching TRBD2 (6 bases). CDR3 length equals 14 residues. Germline V lookup: CDR1 MDHEN, CDR2 SYDVKM. Trimming left V 4 bases short and J 2 bases short, with 9 bases between. The CDR3 protein is CASSSAGPYNEQFF. As DNA, the CDR3 is TGTGCCAGCAGTTCGGCGGGACCCTACAATGAGCAGTTCTTC.

The DNA for the CDR3 is TGTGCCAGCAGCACCCGACAGGGGGGCCCGGCTGAGCAGTTCTTC. Protein sequence: CASSTRQGGPAEQFF. The rearrangement uses TRBV7-7 and TRBJ2-1, with 9 bases identical to TRBD1. With 5 bases clipped from V and 9 bases from J, the junction kept 11 bases outside the gene matches. The CDR3 runs 15 residues. Germline CDR1 is SSHAT and CDR2 is FNYEAQ (reference sequence).

This chain uses TRBV18 with TRBJ1-1; no clear D. CDR1 KGHSH and CDR2 LQKENI come from the germline V gene. The CDR3 length is 14 residues. Trimming pared 4 bases from V and 2 bases from J, leaving 11 bases between. CDR3 in DNA: TGTGCCAGCTCACTGACACAGCCCAACACTGAAGCTTTCTTT. Its protein is CASSLTQPNTEAFF. Looking up the rest from reference TRBV18 and TRBJ1-1 gives the full variable domain: NAGVMQNPRHLVRRRGQEARLRCSPMKGHSHVYWYRQLPEEGLKFMVYLQKENIIDESGMPKERFSAEFPKEGPSILRIQQVVRGDSAAYFCASSLTQPNTEAFFGQGTRLTVV.

V gene TRBV19 combines with J gene TRBJ2-1, with D perhaps matching TRBD2 (6 bases). The CDR3 extends over 13 amino acids. V lost 4 bases and J lost 7, with 11 bases in between. Germline lookup yields CDR1 LNHDA and CDR2 SQIVND (reference sequence). CDR3 loop: CASSNAGSNEQFF. The CDR3 DNA sequence: TGTGCCAGTAGTAATGCGGGAAGTAATGAGCAGTTCTTC.

The chain recombines TRBV9 with TRBJ2-7, with D possibly TRBD1 on 5 matching bases. Germline CDR1 and CDR2: SGDLS and YYNGEE. The CDR3 is 14 amino acids. V was trimmed by 0 bases and J by 2 bases, leaving 9 bases between them. The CDR3 DNA is TGTGCCAGCAGCGTAGCTGGACAAGCCTACGAGCAGTACTTC. This encodes CASSVAGQAYEQYF.

The table lists this clone with a count of one. The chain has TRBV6-6 and TRBJ1-5, with 7 bases matching TRBD1. The length of the CDR3 is 13 residues. Germline CDR1 MNHNY, CDR2 SVGAGI (reference sequence). The V segment lost 10 bases and the J segment 3 bases; nucleotides outside the gene matches: 6. Written as DNA, the CDR3 is TGTGCCATCCGACAGGGCCCCAATCAGCCCCAGCATTTT. Translating it yields CAIRQGPNQPQHF.

This clone is labeled as medium-sized. The gene calls are TRBV6-5 and TRBJ1-1; no reliable D call. The CDR3 runs 16 residues. Germline-derived CDR1 and CDR2 are MNHEY and SVGAGI. V lost 2 bases and J 1 base, leaving 14 bases between the germline ends. In nucleotides, the CDR3 is TGTGCCAGCAGTTACCGCGGTGTAGGCGGGAACACTGAAGCTTTCTTT. This gives the protein CASSYRGVGGNTEAFF.

The chain employs TRBV10-1 and TRBJ1-1; D is perhaps TRBD1 (6 bases). Per the germline V gene, CDR1 is WNHNN and CDR2 is SYGVQD (reference sequence). The CDR3 length is 18 residues. Trimming removed 4 bases at V and 0 bases at J, with 21 bases between. The CDR3 DNA reads as TGCGCCAGCAGTGCGGGTCGAGGGGGAAGGGCCATGAACACTGAAGCTTTCTTT. It codes for CASSAGRGGRAMNTEAFF.

This sequence joins TRBV2 and TRBJ1-5, with 9 bases that match TRBD1. This CDR3 comprises 15 residues. The germline V gene has CDR1 SNHLY and CDR2 FYNNEI. J gave up 2 bases and V 6 bases, and 5 bases lay outside the gene matches. CDR3 residues: CASRGQGVGNQPQHF. The CDR3 region has the DNA TGTGCCAGCAGGGGACAGGGTGTTGGCAATCAGCCCCAGCATTTT.

This clone has just a few counts. CDR3: CASSPVPSGNTIYF. The CDR3 DNA reads as TGTGCCAGCTCCCCTGTCCCATCTGGAAACACCATATATTTT. The chain joins TRBV6-5 to TRBJ1-3; D unresolved. V gave up 8 bases and J gave up 1 base, with 12 bases separating them. The CDR3 runs to 14 residues. CDR1 and CDR2 from the germline V gene are MNHEY and SVGAGI.

The chain carries TRBV30 and TRBJ2-1, with 11 positions matching TRBD2. Germline values: CDR1 GTSNPN, CDR2 SVGIG (reference sequence). The CDR3 contains 19 residues. J lost 7 bases, V lost 2 bases, and 19 bases had no gene match. The DNA of the CDR3 is TGTGCCTGGAGTTCCGGGACAGGAGTAGCGGGAGGGAGAGGTAATGAGCAGTTCTTC. It specifies CAWSSGTGVAGGRGNEQFF.